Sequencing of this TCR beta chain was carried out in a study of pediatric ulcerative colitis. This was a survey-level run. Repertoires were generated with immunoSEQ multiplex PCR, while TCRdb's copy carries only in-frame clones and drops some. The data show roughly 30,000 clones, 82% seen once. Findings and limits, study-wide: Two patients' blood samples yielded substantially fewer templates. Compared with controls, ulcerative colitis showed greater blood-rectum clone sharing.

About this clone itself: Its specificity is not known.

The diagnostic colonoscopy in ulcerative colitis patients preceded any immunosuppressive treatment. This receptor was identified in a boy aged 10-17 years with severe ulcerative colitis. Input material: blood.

Written as DNA, the CDR3 is TGTGCCAGCAGCTTAGAGGACAGGGGTTCCTATGGCTACACCTTC. This encodes CASSLEDRGSYGYTF. The chain is built from TRBV7-9 and TRBJ1-2; 9 positions agree with TRBD1. The V segment lost 1 base and the J segment 4 bases; nucleotides outside the gene matches: 4. This CDR3 is built from 15 residues. Germline V CDR1 and CDR2: SEHNR, FQNEAQ (reference sequence). The whole variable domain, remainder taken from reference TRBV7-9 and TRBJ1-2, is DTGVSQNPRHKITKRGQNVTFRCDPISEHNRLYWYRQTLGQGPEFLTYFQNEAQLEKSRLLSDRFSAERPKGSFSTLEIQRTEQGDSAMYLCASSLEDRGSYGYTFGSGTRLTVV.